The T cell receptor (beta chain) described here comes from a study of blood T cell repertoires in COVID-19. Here immunoSEQ multiplex PCR was the method, and the copy in TCRdb shows in-frame clones only, minus some. The sample shows around 370,000 clones, around 89% of them seen only once. The study drew participants aged about 18 to 89 years from about two dozen US areas. Each participant's cohort was designated according to participant-reported clinical history. In germline, CDR1 is MDHEN, CDR2 SYDVKM. The CDR3 is 12 amino acids. V lost 5 bases and J 3 bases, leaving 7 bases between the germline ends.

The source of this sequence is a woman younger than 35 who had recovered from COVID-19. Input material: PBMCs or T cells enriched from blood (not recorded which). The chain uses TRBV28 and TRBJ1-2; D ambiguous. Written as DNA, the CDR3 is TGTGCCAGCAGTGAAACAGACTATGGCTACACCTTC. Translating it yields CASSETDYGYTF.